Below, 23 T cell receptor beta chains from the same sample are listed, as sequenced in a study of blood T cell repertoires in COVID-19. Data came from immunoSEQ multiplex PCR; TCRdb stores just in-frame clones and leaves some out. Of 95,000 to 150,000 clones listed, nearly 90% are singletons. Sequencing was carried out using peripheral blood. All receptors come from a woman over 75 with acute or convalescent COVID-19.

This chain's CDR3 is CASSLAGLAGVGEQFF. The DNA for the CDR3 is TGTGCCAGCAGCTTAGCGGGGCTAGCGGGGGTTGGTGAGCAGTTCTTC. V gene TRBV7-6 combines with J gene TRBJ2-1, with 10 nucleotides matching TRBD2. The junction had 8 bases not matched to a gene; V was cut back by 0 bases and J by 9 bases. Germline loops: CDR1 SGHVS, CDR2 FNYEAQ. This CDR3 contains 16 residues.

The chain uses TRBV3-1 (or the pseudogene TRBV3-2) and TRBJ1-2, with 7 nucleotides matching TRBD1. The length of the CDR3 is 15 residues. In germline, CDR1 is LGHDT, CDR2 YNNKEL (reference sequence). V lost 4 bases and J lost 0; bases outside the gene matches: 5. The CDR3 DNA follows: TGTGCCAGCAGCCCCAGACAGGGAGCTAACTATGGCTACACCTTC. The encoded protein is CASSPRQGANYGYTF.

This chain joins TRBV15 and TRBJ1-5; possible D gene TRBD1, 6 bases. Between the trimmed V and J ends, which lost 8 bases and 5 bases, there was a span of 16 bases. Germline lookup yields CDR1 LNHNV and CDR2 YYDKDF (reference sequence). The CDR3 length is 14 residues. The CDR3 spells CATSFRGSDQPQHF. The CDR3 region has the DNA TGTGCCACCTCTTTCAGGGGTTCGGATCAGCCCCAGCATTTT. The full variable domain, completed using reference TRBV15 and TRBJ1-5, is DAMVIQNPRYQVTQFGKPVTLSCSQTLNHNVMYWYQQKSSQAPKLLFHYYDKDFNNEADTPDNFQSRRPNTSFCFLDIRSPGLGDTAMYLCATSFRGSDQPQHFGDGTRLSIL.

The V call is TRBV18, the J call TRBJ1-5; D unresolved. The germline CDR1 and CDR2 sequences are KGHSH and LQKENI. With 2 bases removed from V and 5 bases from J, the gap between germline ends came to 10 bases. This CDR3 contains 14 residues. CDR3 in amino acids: CASSPGRGDQPQHF. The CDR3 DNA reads TGTGCCAGCTCACCAGGGCGCGGGGATCAGCCCCAGCATTTT.

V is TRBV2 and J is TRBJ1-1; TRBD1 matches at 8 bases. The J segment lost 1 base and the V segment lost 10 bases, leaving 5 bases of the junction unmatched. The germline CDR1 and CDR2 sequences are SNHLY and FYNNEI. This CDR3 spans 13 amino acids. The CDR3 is CATKDRENTEAFF. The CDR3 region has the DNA TGTGCCACCAAGGACAGGGAGAACACTGAAGCTTTCTTT.

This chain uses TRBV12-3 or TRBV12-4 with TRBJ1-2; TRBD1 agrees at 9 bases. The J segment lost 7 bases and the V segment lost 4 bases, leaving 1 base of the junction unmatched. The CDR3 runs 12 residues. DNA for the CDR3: TGTGCCAGCAGTTCGGACAGGGGTGGCTACACCTTC. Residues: CASSSDRGGYTF.

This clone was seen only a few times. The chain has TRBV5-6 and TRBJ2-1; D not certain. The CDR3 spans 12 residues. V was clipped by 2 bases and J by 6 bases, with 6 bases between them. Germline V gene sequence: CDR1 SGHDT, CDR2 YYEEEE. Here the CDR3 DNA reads TGTGCCAGCAGCTTTTCAGTCAATGAGCAGTTCTTC. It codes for CASSFSVNEQFF.

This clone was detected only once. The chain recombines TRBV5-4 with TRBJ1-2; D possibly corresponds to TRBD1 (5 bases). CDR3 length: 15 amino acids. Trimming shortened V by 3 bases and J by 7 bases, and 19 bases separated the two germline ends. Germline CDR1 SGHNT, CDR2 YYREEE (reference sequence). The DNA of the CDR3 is TGTGCCAGCAGCTGGGCTAGGAGGGGAGGATTTGGCTACACCTTC. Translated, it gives CASSWARRGGFGYTF. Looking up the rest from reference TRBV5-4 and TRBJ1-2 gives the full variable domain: ETGVTQSPTHLIKTRGQQVTLRCSSQSGHNTVSWYQQALGQGPQFIFQYYREEENGRGNFPPRFSGLQFPNYSSELNVNALELDDSALYLCASSWARRGGFGYTFGSGTRLTVV.

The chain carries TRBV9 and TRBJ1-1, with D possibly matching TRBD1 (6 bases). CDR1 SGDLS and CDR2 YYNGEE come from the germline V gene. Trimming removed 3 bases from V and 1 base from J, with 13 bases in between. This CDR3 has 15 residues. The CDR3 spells CASSAQGNPNTEAFF. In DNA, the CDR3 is TGTGCCAGCAGCGCCCAGGGGAACCCGAACACTGAAGCTTTCTTT.

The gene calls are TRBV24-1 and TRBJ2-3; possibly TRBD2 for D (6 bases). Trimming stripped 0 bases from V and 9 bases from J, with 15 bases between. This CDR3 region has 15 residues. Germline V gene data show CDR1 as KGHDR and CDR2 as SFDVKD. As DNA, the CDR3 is TGTGCCACCAGTGATTTGAACGCGGGGATACGGACGCAGTATTTT. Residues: CATSDLNAGIRTQYF.

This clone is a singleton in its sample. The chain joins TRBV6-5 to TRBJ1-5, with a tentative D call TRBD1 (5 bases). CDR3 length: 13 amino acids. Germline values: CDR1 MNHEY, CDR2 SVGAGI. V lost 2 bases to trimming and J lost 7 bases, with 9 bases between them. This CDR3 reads CASSYGGSQPQHF. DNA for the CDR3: TGTGCCAGCAGTTACGGGGGGAGCCAGCCCCAGCATTTT.

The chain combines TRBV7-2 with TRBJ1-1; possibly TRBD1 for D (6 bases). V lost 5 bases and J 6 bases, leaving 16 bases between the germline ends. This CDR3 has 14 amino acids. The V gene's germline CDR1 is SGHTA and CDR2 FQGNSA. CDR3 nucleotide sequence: TGTGCCAGCAGCATTCAGGACAGTCTCTCTGAAGCTTTCTTT. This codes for CASSIQDSLSEAFF.

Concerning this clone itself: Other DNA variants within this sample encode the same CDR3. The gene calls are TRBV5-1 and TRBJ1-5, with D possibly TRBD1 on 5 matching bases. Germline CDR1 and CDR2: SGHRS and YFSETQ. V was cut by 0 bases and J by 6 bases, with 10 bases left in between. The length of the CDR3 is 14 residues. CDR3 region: CASSLAGGGQPQHF. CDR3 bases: TGCGCCAGCAGCTTGGCGGGGGGGGGTCAGCCCCAGCATTTT.

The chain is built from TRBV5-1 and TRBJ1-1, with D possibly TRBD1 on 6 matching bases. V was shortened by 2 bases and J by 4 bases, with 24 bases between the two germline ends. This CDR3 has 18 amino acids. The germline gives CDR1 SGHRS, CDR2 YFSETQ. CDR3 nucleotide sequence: TGCGCCAGCAGCTTTTTTTCTACAGGGTATACCCGGGGCACTGAAGCTTTCTTT. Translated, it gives CASSFFSTGYTRGTEAFF. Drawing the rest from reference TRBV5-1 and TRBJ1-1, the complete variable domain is KAGVTQTPRYLIKTRGQQVTLSCSPISGHRSVSWYQQTPGQGLQFLFEYFSETQRNKGNFPGRFSGRQFSNSRSEMNVSTLELGDSALYLCASSFFSTGYTRGTEAFFGQGTRLTVV.

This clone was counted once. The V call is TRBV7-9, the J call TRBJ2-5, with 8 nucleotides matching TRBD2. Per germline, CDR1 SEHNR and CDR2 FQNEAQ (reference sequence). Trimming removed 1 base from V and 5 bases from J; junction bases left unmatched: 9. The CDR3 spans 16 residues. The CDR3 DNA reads TGTGCCAGCAGCTTAGTCGCGGGGGGCACCTCCGAGACCCAGTACTTC. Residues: CASSLVAGGTSETQYF.

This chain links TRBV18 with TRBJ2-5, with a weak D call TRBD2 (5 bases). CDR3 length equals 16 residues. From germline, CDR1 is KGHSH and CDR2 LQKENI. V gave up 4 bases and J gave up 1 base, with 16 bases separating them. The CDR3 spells CASSLGRTRVQETQYF. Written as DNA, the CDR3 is TGTGCCAGCTCACTAGGACGCACGCGGGTCCAAGAGACCCAGTACTTC.

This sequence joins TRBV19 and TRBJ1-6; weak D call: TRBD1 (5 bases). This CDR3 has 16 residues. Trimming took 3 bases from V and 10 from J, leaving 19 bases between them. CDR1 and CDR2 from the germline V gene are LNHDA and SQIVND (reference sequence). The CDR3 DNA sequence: TGTGCCAGTAGTATCCAACCTGGGGGGATTCGGTCACCCCTCCACTTT. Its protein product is CASSIQPGGIRSPLHF. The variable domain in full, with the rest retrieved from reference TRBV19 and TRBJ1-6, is DGGITQSPKYLFRKEGQNVTLSCEQNLNHDAMYWYRQDPGQGLRLIYYSQIVNDFQKGDIAEGYSVSREKKESFPLTVTSAQKNPTAFYLCASSIQPGGIRSPLHFGNGTRLTVT.

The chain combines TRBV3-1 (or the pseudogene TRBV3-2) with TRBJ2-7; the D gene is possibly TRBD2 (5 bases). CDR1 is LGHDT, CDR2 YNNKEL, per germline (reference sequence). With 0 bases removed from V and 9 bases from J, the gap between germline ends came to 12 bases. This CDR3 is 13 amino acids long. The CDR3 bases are TGTGCCAGCAGCCAAGATCTTCGTGGACTGCAGTACTTC. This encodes CASSQDLRGLQYF.

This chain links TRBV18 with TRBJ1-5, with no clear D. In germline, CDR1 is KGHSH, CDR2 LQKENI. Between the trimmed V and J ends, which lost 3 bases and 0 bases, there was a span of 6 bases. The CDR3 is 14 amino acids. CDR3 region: CASSPGNSNQPQHF. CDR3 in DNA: TGTGCCAGCTCACCCGGTAATAGCAATCAGCCCCAGCATTTT.

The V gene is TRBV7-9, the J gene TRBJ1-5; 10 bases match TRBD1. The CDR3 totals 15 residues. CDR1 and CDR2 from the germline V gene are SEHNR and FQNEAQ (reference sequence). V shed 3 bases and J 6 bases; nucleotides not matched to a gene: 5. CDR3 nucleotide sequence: TGTGCCAGCAGCTTGGGGACAGGGGAGCCTCAGCCCCAGCATTTT. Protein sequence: CASSLGTGEPQPQHF. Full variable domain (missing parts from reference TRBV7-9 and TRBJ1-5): DTGVSQNPRHKITKRGQNVTFRCDPISEHNRLYWYRQTLGQGPEFLTYFQNEAQLEKSRLLSDRFSAERPKGSFSTLEIQRTEQGDSAMYLCASSLGTGEPQPQHFGDGTRLSIL.

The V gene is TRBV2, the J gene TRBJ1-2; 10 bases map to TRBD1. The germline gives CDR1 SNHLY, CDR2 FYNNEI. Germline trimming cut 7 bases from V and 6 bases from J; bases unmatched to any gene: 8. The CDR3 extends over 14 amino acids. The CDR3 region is CASKRGQGNNGYTF. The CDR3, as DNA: TGTGCCAGCAAAAGGGGACAGGGGAATAATGGCTACACCTTC.

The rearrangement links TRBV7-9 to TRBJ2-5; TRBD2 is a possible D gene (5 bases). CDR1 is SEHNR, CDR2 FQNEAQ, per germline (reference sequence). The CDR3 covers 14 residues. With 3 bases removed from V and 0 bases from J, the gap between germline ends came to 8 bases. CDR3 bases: TGTGCCAGCAGCTTGTGGGAGTACCAAGAGACCCAGTACTTC. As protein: CASSLWEYQETQYF.

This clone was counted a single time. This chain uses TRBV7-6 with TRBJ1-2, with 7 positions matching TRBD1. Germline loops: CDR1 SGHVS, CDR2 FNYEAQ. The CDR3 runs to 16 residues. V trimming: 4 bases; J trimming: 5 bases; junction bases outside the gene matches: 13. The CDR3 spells CASSSYLDRADYGYTF. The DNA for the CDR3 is TGTGCCAGCAGCTCCTACCTCGACAGGGCCGATTATGGCTACACCTTC.